The 16 T cell receptor beta chains below all came from one sample that was sequenced in a study of T cell responses to AZD1222 COVID-19 vaccine. Here immunoSEQ multiplex PCR was the method, and the copy in TCRdb shows in-frame clones only, minus some. This table has more than 15,000 clones, less than 90% appearing once. The specimen comprised peripheral blood, sampled 28 days after the second AZD1222 dose. These receptors originate from an adult who received the AZD1222 COVID-19 vaccine.

The CDR3 region is CASSKGGRGLRGNQPQHF. The CDR3 nucleotides are TGTGCCAGCAGCAAAGGGGGCAGGGGTTTACGGGGCAATCAGCCCCAGCATTTT. The chain has TRBV21-1 and TRBJ1-5; the D segment call TRBD1 is taken from the table without a DNA check. TRBV21-1 is deemed a pseudogene. The length of the CDR3 is 18 residues.

V and J are TRBV19 and TRBJ2-7; unclear D gene. V was clipped by 4 bases and J by 0 bases, with 10 bases between them. The CDR3 contains 14 residues. The V gene's germline CDR1 is LNHDA and CDR2 SQIVND (reference sequence). The DNA for the CDR3 is TGTGCCAGTAGTAATCGCCAGAGCTCCTACGAGCAGTACTTC. Amino acids: CASSNRQSSYEQYF.

The chain has TRBV5-4 and TRBJ1-1, with D unresolved. Trimming cost V 4 bases and J 2 bases, with 12 bases left between them. The CDR3 totals 14 residues. CDR1 and CDR2 from the germline V gene are SGHNT and YYREEE (reference sequence). In DNA, the CDR3 is TGTGCCAGCAGCCCCCCGGCGAGAAACACTGAAGCTTTCTTT. This encodes CASSPPARNTEAFF.

The V call is TRBV11-2, the J call TRBJ1-1; no clear D gene. The CDR3 runs 15 residues. CDR1 is SGHAT and CDR2 is FQNNGV in the germline V gene. V lost 2 bases to trimming and J lost 6 bases, with 16 bases between them. CDR3 nucleotides: TGTGCCAGCAGCTTATCCGCACCGGTCGGGGCTGAAGCTTTCTTT. Protein: CASSLSAPVGAEAFF.

The rearrangement links TRBV4-1 to TRBJ2-1; D perhaps matches TRBD2 (5 bases). The CDR3 covers 16 residues. The germline V gene has CDR1 MGHRA and CDR2 YSYEKL. Trimming shortened V by 4 bases and J by 7 bases, and 20 bases separated the two germline ends. CDR3 amino acids: CASSRERSPAENEQFF. The CDR3 coding sequence is TGCGCCAGCAGCCGGGAGCGGTCCCCTGCAGAGAATGAGCAGTTCTTC.

This chain connects TRBV12-3 or TRBV12-4 to TRBJ1-2, with D uncertain. V lost 3 bases, J lost 8 bases, and 13 bases lay in between. The CDR3 has 13 amino acids. The CDR3 DNA sequence: TGTGCCAGCAGTTTTACGAGGTTGGGGGGCTACACCTTC. It is translated as CASSFTRLGGYTF.

The rearrangement joins TRBV5-6 to TRBJ1-2, with 8 nucleotides matching TRBD1. With 5 bases clipped from V and 4 bases from J, the junction kept 10 bases outside the gene matches. The CDR3 is 15 residues long. CDR1 is SGHDT and CDR2 is YYEEEE in the germline V gene. The CDR3 protein is CASSRDRFRGYGYTF. For the CDR3, the DNA is TGTGCCAGCAGTAGGGACAGGTTTAGAGGCTATGGCTACACCTTC.

The CDR3 reads CASSSPITGRSNQPQHF. For the CDR3, the DNA is TGTGCCAGCAGTTCACCAATAACAGGGAGGAGCAATCAGCCCCAGCATTTT. The chain links TRBV28 to TRBJ1-5; maybe TRBD1 (6 bases). CDR1 and CDR2 from the germline V gene are MDHEN and SYDVKM. Trimming pared 4 bases from V and 1 base from J, leaving 17 bases between. The CDR3 is 17 amino acids.

The genes are TRBV4-2 and TRBJ2-2; 9 bases match TRBD2. This CDR3 spans 17 amino acids. CDR1 is LGHNA, CDR2 YNFKEQ, per germline. Unmatched junction bases numbered 7, after V lost 3 bases and J lost 2 bases. CDR3: CASSHPAGGINTGELFF. CDR3 in DNA: TGTGCCAGCAGCCACCCAGCGGGAGGCATAAACACCGGGGAGCTGTTTTTT.

CDR3 nucleotide sequence: TGCGCCAGCAGTGTCAGGGACACCGGGGAGCTGTTTTTT. This codes for CASSVRDTGELFF. The gene calls are TRBV10-2 and TRBJ2-2; a possible D gene is TRBD1 (5 bases). The CDR3 contains 13 residues. V was clipped by 4 bases and J by 3 bases, with 6 bases between them. Germline V gene lookup returns CDR1 WSHSY and CDR2 SAAADI.

The V call is TRBV10-3, the J call TRBJ2-7, with TRBD2 identical over 11 bases. V shed 6 bases and J 3 bases; nucleotides not matched to a gene: 4. The CDR3 sequence is 14 residues long. Germline V gives CDR1 ENHRY, CDR2 SYGVKD. This chain's CDR3 is CAIRTGTSGYEQYF. CDR3 nucleotide sequence: TGTGCCATCAGGACCGGGACTAGCGGCTACGAGCAGTACTTC.

The V and J genes are TRBV7-2 and TRBJ2-7; possible D gene TRBD1, 6 bases. V dropped 1 base and J dropped 0 bases, with 10 bases sitting between them. Germline lookup yields CDR1 SGHTA and CDR2 FQGNSA. There are 15 residues in the CDR3. CDR3: CASSLEGTRSYEQYF. The CDR3 DNA reads as TGTGCCAGCAGCTTAGAGGGGACACGCTCCTACGAGCAGTACTTC. The entire variable domain, with the rest obtained from reference TRBV7-2 and TRBJ2-7, is as follows: GAGVSQSPSNKVTEKGKDVELRCDPISGHTALYWYRQSLGQGLEFLIYFQGNSAPDKSGLPSDRFSAERTGGSVSTLTIQRTQQEDSAVYLCASSLEGTRSYEQYFGPGTRLTVT.

This chain joins TRBV27 and TRBJ2-1; D not certain. Per germline, CDR1 MNHEY and CDR2 SMNVEV (reference sequence). This CDR3 has 11 amino acids. Trimming removed 8 bases from V and 8 bases from J, with 10 bases in between. DNA of the CDR3: TGTGCCAGCGCACAATTAGATGAGCAGTTCTTC. Translation: CASAQLDEQFF.

This chain connects TRBV29-1 to TRBJ2-1; D is unresolved. The V end lost 4 bases, the J end lost 4 bases, and 14 bases lay between the germline ends. Looked up from germline, CDR1 is SQVTM and CDR2 is ANQGSEA. CDR3 length equals 14 residues. CDR3 nucleotide sequence: TGCAGCGTTGCCGCAGATTCGTCGTACAATGAGCAGTTCTTC. Its protein product is CSVAADSSYNEQFF.

This chain links TRBV23-1 with TRBJ1-6; the match to TRBD1 covers 7 bases. TRBV23-1 is labeled an ORF, and its function is uncertain. V shed 0 bases and J 4 bases; nucleotides not matched to a gene: 6. This CDR3 spans 17 amino acids. The CDR3 nucleotides read TGCGCCAGCAGTCAATCGAGCAGGGGGGCTTATAATTCACCCCTCCACTTT. This codes for CASSQSSRGAYNSPLHF.

V and J are TRBV19 and TRBJ2-7, with TRBD1 identical over 7 bases. With V trimmed by 4 bases and J by 3 bases, 6 bases remained unmatched. Germline V gene lookup returns CDR1 LNHDA and CDR2 SQIVND (reference sequence). The CDR3 loop spans 14 amino acids. This CDR3 reads CASSNRDSVYEQYF. The CDR3, as DNA: TGTGCCAGTAGTAACCGGGACAGCGTCTACGAGCAGTACTTC.